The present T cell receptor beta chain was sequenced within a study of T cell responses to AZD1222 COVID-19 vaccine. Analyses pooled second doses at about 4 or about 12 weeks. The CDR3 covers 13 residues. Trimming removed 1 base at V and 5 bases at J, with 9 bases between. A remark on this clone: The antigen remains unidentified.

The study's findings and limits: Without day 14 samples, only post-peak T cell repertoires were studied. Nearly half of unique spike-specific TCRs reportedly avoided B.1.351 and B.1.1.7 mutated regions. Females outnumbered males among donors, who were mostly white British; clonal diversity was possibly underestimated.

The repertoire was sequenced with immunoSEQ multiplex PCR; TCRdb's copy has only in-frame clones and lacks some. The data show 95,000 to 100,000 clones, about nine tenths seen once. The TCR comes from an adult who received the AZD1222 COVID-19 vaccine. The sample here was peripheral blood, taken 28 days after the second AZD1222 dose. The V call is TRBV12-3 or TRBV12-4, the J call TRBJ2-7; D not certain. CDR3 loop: CASSLGGKDEQYF. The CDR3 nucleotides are TGTGCCAGCAGTTTAGGCGGTAAGGACGAGCAGTACTTC.